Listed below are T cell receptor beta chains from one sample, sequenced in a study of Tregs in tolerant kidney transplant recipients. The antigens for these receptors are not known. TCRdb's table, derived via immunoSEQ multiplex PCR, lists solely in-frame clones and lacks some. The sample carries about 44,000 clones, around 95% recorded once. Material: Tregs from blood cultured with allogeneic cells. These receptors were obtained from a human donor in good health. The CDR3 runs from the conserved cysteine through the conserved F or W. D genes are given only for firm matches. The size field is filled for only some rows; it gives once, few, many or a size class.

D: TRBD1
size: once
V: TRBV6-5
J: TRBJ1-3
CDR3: CASSYRQGSRNTIYF
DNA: TGTGCCAGCAGTTACCGACAGGGAAGTCGAAACACCATATATTTT

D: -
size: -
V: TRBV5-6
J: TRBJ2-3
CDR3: CASSLAVGIYTQYF
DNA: TGTGCCAGCAGCTTGGCCGTGGGCATCTATACGCAGTATTTT

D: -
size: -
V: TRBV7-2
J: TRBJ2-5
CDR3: CASNGGETQYF
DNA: TGTGCCAGCAACGGAGGGGAGACCCAGTACTTC

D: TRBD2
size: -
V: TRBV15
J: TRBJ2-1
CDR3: CATSMTSGRRSYNEQFF
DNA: TGTGCCACCAGCATGACTAGCGGGAGAAGGTCCTACAATGAGCAGTTCTTC

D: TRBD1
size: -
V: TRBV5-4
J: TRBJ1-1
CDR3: CASSPGTGVVGTEAFF
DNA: TGTGCCAGCAGCCCCGGGACAGGGGTTGTTGGCACTGAAGCTTTCTTT

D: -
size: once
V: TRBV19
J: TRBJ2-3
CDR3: CASSTGLFPPSTDTQYF
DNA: TGTGCCAGTAGTACCGGACTTTTCCCCCCTAGCACAGATACGCAGTATTTT

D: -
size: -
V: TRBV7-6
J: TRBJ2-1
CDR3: CASSLVGSEQFF
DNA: TGTGCCAGCAGCTTAGTTGGGAGTGAGCAGTTCTTC

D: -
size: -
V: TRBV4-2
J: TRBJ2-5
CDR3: CASSQVIGEKTQYF
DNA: TGTGCCAGCAGCCAGGTCATCGGCGAGAAGACCCAGTACTTC

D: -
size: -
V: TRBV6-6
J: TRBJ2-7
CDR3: CASSYGPYYEQYF
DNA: TGTGCCAGCAGTTACGGGCCCTACTACGAGCAGTACTTC

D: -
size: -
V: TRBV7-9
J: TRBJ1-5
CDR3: CASSLGQFNQPQHF
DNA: TGTGCCAGCAGCCTAGGACAGTTTAATCAGCCCCAGCATTTT

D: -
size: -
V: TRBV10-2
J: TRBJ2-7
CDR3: CASSEWVARVEQYF
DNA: TGCGCCAGCAGTGAGTGGGTAGCTCGGGTCGAGCAGTACTTC

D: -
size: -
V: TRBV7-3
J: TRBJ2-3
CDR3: CASSLTLQRSSTDTQYF
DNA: TGTGCCAGCAGCTTAACGTTGCAGCGTTCTAGCACAGATACGCAGTATTTT

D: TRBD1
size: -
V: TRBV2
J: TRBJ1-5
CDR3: CASSSHRGSNQPQHF
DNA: TGTGCCAGCAGTTCACACAGGGGTAGCAATCAGCCCCAGCATTTT

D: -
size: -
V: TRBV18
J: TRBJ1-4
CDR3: CASSPGGRYNEKLFF
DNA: TGTGCCAGCTCACCCGGGGGGCGTTATAATGAAAAACTGTTTTTT